These 9 T cell receptor beta chains were sequenced from one sample in a study of CD8+ T cells in alopecia areata. Following extraction, RNA underwent reverse transcription to cDNA, which served as the sequencing template. Profiled with immunoSEQ multiplex PCR; TCRdb holds only in-frame clones, not every one. The sample includes a few hundred thousand clones, around two fifths seen only once; the top ten take 0.48%. The sample's treatment: oral pan-JAK inhibitor, 5-10 mg twice daily. Sequences were derived from CD4+ T cells sorted from blood, sampled around week 31, from a patient treated with tofacitinib. All receptors derive from a human donor with alopecia areata.

In this sample, this clone turned up once. This sequence joins TRBV30 and TRBJ1-2; D is possibly TRBD1 (5 bases). The V end was cut by 5 bases, the J end by 3 bases, with 16 bases between. The CDR3 sequence is 14 residues long. Germline V lookup: CDR1 GTSNPN, CDR2 SVGIG (reference sequence). CDR3: CAWVPGGRDYGYTF. Here the CDR3 DNA reads TGTGCCTGGGTCCCCGGGGGGAGAGACTATGGCTACACCTTC.

This clone was found once. The chain recombines TRBV2 with TRBJ1-5, with 8 positions matching TRBD1. Trimming removed 7 bases from V and 5 bases from J; junction bases left unmatched: 4. This CDR3 is 13 amino acids long. Germline CDR1 is SNHLY and CDR2 is FYNNEI. The CDR3, as DNA: TGTGCCAGCACCGGACAGGGACATCAGCCCCAGCATTTT. Translated: CASTGQGHQPQHF.

This clone was seen more than once but under ten times. V is TRBV7-2 and J is TRBJ2-4; TRBD1 might be the D (5 bases). Germline V gene data show CDR1 as SGHTA and CDR2 as FQGNSA. V was shortened by 5 bases and J by 8 bases, with 16 bases between the two germline ends. The CDR3 is made up of 14 amino acids. The CDR3 is CASSPQGIVDIQYF. CDR3 bases: TGTGCCAGCAGCCCCCAGGGAATCGTAGACATTCAGTACTTC.

This clone was counted a single time. The gene calls are TRBV5-1 and TRBJ1-1; the D is unclear. Per germline, CDR1 SGHRS and CDR2 YFSETQ. The CDR3 sequence is 13 residues long. Between the trimmed V and J ends, which lost 1 base and 2 bases, there was a span of 6 bases. CDR3 coding DNA: TGCGCCAGCAGCTTGAACAGAAACACTGAAGCTTTCTTT. Amino acid sequence: CASSLNRNTEAFF.

This clone was detected a few times. The chain carries TRBV14 and TRBJ1-2; D may be TRBD1 (6 bases). V shed 0 bases and J shed 6 bases, with 14 bases lying between them. Germline CDR1 is SGHDN and CDR2 is FVKESK. CDR3 length: 15 amino acids. CDR3 in DNA: TGTGCCAGCAGCCAAGATCTCGCAGGGGAGCATGGCTACACCTTC. Translation: CASSQDLAGEHGYTF.

The rearrangement uses TRBV11-2 and TRBJ2-5; 7 bases fit TRBD1. Germline loops: CDR1 SGHAT, CDR2 FQNNGV. The J segment lost 5 bases and the V segment lost 3 bases, leaving 6 bases of the junction unmatched. The CDR3 extends over 14 amino acids. CDR3 sequence: CASSLSGQPETQYF. Written as DNA, the CDR3 is TGTGCCAGCAGCTTGTCGGGACAGCCGGAGACCCAGTACTTC. Full variable domain (rest looked up from reference TRBV11-2 and TRBJ2-5): EAGVAQSPRYKIIEKRQSVAFWCNPISGHATLYWYQQILGQGPKLLIQFQNNGVVDDSQLPKDRFSAERLKGVDSTLKIQPAKLEDSAVYLCASSLSGQPETQYFGPGTRLLVL.

This clone was detected only a few times. This rearrangement joins TRBV4-1 to TRBJ2-6; D ambiguous. Per germline, CDR1 MGHRA and CDR2 YSYEKL. Trimming left V 1 base short and J 0 bases short, with 7 bases between. CDR3 length: 16 amino acids. CDR3 DNA sequence: TGCGCCAGCAGCCAAGGGTTCCGCTCTGGGGCCAACGTCCTGACTTTC. Translated, it gives CASSQGFRSGANVLTF.

This clone was observed a few times. The rearrangement uses TRBV15 and TRBJ2-4; 8 nucleotides agree with TRBD1. Per germline, CDR1 LNHNV and CDR2 YYDKDF (reference sequence). This CDR3 is 15 amino acids long. Trimming at V came to 4 bases and at J to 6 bases, leaving 8 bases not matched to a gene. The CDR3 sequence: CATSTSGGRINIQYF. In DNA, the CDR3 is TGTGCCACCAGCACATCAGGGGGCCGGATAAACATTCAGTACTTC.

This chain connects TRBV4-1 to TRBJ1-2; maybe TRBD1 (6 bases). V lost 1 base and J 8 bases, leaving 11 bases between the germline ends. Germline V CDR1 and CDR2: MGHRA, YSYEKL. The CDR3 has 13 amino acids. CDR3 in amino acids: CASSQGLTGGYTF. In DNA form, the CDR3 reads TGCGCCAGCAGCCAAGGCCTGACAGGCGGCTACACCTTC.